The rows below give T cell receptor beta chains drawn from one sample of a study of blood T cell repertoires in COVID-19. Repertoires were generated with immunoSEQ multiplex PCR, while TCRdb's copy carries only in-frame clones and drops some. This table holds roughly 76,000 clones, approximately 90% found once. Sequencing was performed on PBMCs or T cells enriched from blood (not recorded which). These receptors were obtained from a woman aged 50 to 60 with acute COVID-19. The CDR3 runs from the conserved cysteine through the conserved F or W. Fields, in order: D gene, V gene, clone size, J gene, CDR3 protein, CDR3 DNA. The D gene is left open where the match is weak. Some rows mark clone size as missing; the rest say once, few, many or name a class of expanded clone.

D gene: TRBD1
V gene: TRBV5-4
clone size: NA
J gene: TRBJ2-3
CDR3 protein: CASSTGTDSTDTQYF
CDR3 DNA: TGTGCCAGCAGCACCGGGACAGATAGCACAGATACGCAGTATTTT

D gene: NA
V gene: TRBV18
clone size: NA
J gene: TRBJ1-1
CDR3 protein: CASSPPVGGVTEAFF
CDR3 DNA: TGTGCCAGCTCACCACCGGTGGGGGGGGTCACTGAAGCTTTCTTT

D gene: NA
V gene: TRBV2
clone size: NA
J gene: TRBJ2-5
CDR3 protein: CASSKDKVLEGAQYF
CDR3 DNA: TGTGCCAGCAGTAAGGACAAGGTTCTCGAGGGGGCCCAGTACTTC

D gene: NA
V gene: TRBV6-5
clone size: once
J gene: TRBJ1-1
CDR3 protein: CASSFSGSRTEAFF
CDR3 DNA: TGTGCCAGCAGTTTTTCAGGAAGCAGGACTGAAGCTTTCTTT

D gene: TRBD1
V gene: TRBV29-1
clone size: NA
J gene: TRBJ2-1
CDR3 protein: CSVEGQGGSYNEQFF
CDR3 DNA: TGCAGCGTTGAAGGACAGGGGGGATCCTACAATGAGCAGTTCTTC

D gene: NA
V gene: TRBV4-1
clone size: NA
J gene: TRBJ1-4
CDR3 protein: CASSQQIRVNEKLFF
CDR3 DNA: TGCGCCAGCAGCCAACAGATCCGGGTCAATGAAAAACTGTTTTTT

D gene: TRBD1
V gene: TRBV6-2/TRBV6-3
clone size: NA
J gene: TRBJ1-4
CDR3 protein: CASSSEGTATNEKLFF
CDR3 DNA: TGTGCCAGCAGTTCAGAAGGGACAGCAACTAATGAAAAACTGTTTTTT

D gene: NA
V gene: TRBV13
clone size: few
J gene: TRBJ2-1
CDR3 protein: CASSLGRGSSYNEQFF
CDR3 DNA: TGTGCCAGCAGCTTAGGCCGGGGTTCTTCCTACAATGAGCAGTTCTTC

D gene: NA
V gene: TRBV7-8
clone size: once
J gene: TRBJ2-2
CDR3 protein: CASSSRLLTGNTGELFF
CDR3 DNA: TGTGCCAGCAGCTCTCGGCTCCTGACAGGGAACACCGGGGAGCTGTTTTTT

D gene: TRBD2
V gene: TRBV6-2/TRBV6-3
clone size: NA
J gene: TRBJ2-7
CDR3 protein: CASSYSGSGRISSYEQYF
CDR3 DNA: TGTGCCAGCAGTTACTCGGGTAGCGGGAGGATCAGCTCCTACGAGCAGTACTTC

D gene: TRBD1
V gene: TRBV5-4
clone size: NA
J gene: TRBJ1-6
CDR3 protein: CASSPDRGDDNSLLHF
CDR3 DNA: TGTGCCAGCAGCCCAGACAGGGGTGACGATAATTCACTCCTCCACTTT

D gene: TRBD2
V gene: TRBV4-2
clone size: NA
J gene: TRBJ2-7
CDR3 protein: CASSQAPGVSGGTYEQYF
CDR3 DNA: TGTGCCAGCAGCCAAGCGCCGGGAGTCAGCGGGGGGACCTACGAGCAGTACTTC

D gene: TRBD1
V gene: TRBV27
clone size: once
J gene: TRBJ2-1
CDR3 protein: CASKRDRAYNEQFF
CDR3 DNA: TGTGCCAGCAAACGGGACAGGGCCTACAATGAGCAGTTCTTC

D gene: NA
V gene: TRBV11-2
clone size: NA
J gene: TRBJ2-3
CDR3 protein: CASSFRDIDTQYF
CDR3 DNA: TGTGCCAGCAGCTTTCGCGATATAGATACGCAGTATTTT

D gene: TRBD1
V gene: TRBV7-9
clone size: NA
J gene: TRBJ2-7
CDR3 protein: CASSLPGTDEQYF
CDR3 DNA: TGTGCCAGCAGCTTACCCGGGACAGACGAGCAGTACTTC

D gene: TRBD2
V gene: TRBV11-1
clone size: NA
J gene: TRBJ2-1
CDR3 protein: CASSTGLAVDNEQFF
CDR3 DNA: TGTGCCAGCAGCACGGGACTAGCGGTGGACAATGAGCAGTTCTTC

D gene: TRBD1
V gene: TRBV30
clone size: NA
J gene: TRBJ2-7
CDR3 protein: CAWSTGTAGWEQYF
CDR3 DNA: TGTGCCTGGAGCACCGGGACAGCAGGGTGGGAGCAGTACTTC

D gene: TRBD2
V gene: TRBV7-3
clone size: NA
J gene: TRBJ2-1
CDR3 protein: CASSPRAGGPNEQFF
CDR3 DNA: TGTGCCAGCAGCCCAAGGGCGGGAGGGCCTAATGAGCAGTTCTTC

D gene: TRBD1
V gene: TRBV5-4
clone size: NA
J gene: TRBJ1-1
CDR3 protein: CASSWGQTNTEAFF
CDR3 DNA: TGTGCCAGCAGCTGGGGACAGACCAACACTGAAGCTTTCTTT

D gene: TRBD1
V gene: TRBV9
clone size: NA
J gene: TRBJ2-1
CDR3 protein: CASSAGTGYGFQRQFF
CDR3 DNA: TGTGCCAGCAGCGCCGGGACAGGGTATGGTTTCCAGCGGCAGTTCTTC

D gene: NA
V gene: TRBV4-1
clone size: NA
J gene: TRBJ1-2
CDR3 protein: CASSQVGRANYGYTF
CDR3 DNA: TGCGCCAGCAGCCAAGTCGGGAGGGCTAACTATGGCTACACCTTC

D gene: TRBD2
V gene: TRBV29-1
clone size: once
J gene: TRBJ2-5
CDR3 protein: CSVDVSGAQETQYF
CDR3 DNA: TGCAGCGTTGATGTTAGCGGGGCGCAAGAGACCCAGTACTTC

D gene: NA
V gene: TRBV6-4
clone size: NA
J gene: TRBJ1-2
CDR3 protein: CASSVAGASDYGYTF
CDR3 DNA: TGTGCCAGCAGTGTGGCAGGGGCCTCCGACTATGGCTACACCTTC

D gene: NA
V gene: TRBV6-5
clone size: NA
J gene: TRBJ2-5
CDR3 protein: CASSYSKRGTLETQYF
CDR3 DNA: TGTGCCAGCAGTTACTCGAAAAGGGGGACCTTGGAGACCCAGTACTTC

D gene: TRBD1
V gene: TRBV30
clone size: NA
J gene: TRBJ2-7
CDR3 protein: CAWSQGAWEYF
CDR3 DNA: TGTGCCTGGAGTCAGGGGGCCTGGGAGTACTTC

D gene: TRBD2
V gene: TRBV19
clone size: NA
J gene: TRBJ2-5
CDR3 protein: CASRSGRGGETQYF
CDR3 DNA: TGTGCCAGTAGATCAGGACGGGGGGGAGAGACCCAGTACTTC

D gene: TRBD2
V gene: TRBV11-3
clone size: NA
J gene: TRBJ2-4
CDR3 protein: CASSSAGTSGSGAKNIQYF
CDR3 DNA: TGTGCCAGCAGCTCCGCCGGGACTAGCGGGAGCGGGGCCAAAAACATTCAGTACTTC

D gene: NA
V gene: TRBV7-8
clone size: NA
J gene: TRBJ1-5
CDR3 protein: CASSNERVRQPQHF
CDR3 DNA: TGTGCCAGCAGTAATGAGAGGGTCAGGCAGCCCCAGCATTTT

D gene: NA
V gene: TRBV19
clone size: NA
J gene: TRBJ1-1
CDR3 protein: CASSIPSGPGEAFF
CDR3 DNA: TGTGCCAGTAGTATACCGTCAGGGCCGGGTGAAGCTTTCTTT

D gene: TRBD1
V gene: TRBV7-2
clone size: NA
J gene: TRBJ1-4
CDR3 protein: CASSPDRGSEKLFF
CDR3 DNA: TGTGCCAGCAGCCCAGACAGGGGAAGCGAAAAACTGTTTTTT

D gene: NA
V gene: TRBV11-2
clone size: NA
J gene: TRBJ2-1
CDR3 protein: CASSTDVHNEQFF
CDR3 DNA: TGTGCCAGCAGCACAGACGTGCACAATGAGCAGTTCTTC

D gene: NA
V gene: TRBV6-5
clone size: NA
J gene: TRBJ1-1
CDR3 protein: CASSYGVRGTEAFF
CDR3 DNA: TGTGCCAGCAGTTACGGGGTAAGGGGCACTGAAGCTTTCTTT

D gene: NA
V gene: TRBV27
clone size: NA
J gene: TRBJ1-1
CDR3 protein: CASSFNRNTEAFF
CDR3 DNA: TGTGCCAGCAGTTTTAACAGAAACACTGAAGCTTTCTTT

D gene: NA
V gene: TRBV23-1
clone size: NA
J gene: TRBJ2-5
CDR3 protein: CASSQPYGTPIQETQYF
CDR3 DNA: TGCGCCAGCAGTCAACCATATGGGACACCGATACAAGAGACCCAGTACTTC

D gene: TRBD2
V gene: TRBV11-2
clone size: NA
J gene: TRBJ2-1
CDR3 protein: CASSPYGAGASGSDEQFF
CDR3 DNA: TGTGCCAGCAGCCCCTATGGGGCTGGGGCTAGCGGGAGCGATGAGCAGTTCTTC

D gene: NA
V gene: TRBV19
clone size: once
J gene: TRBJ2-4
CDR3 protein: CASSIGLPRLPLNIQYF
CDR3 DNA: TGTGCCAGTAGTATAGGCCTACCCCGTTTACCCTTGAACATTCAGTACTTC

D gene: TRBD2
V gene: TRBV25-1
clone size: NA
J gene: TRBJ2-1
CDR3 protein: CASSESSSGRTLYNEQFF
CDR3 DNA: TGTGCCAGCAGTGAATCCTCTAGCGGGAGGACCCTCTACAATGAGCAGTTCTTC

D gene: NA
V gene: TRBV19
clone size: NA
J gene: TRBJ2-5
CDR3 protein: CASSSSGVQETQYF
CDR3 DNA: TGTGCCAGTAGCTCTTCCGGGGTTCAAGAGACCCAGTACTTC

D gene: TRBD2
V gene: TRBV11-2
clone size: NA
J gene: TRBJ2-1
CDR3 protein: CASSLGLYNEQFF
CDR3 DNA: TGTGCCAGCAGCTTGGGACTATACAATGAGCAGTTCTTC

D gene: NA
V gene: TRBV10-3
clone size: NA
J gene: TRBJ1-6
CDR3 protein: CASRSGPSPLHF
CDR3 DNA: TGTGCCAGCAGATCAGGGCCCTCACCCCTCCACTTT

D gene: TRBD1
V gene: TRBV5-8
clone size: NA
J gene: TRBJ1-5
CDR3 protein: CASSLTLTGPQGPQHF
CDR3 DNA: TGTGCCAGCAGCTTGACCCTGACAGGGCCCCAAGGACCCCAGCATTTT

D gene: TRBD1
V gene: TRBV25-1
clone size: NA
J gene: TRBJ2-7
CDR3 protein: CASSPQGTGIYEQYF
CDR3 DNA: TGTGCCAGCAGTCCCCAGGGGACAGGGATCTACGAGCAGTACTTC

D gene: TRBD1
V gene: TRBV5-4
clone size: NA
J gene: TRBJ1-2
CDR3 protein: CASSLVGTGTAGYGYTF
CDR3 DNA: TGTGCCAGCAGCTTGGTAGGAACCGGGACAGCTGGTTATGGCTACACCTTC

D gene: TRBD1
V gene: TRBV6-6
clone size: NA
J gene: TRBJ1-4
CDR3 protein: CASGDRDEKLFF
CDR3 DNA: TGTGCCAGCGGCGACAGGGATGAAAAACTGTTTTTT